The source of this T cell receptor beta chain is a study of T cells after yellow fever vaccination. Germline V gene sequence: CDR1 SNHLY, CDR2 FYNNEI. V lost 3 bases to trimming and J lost 1 base, with 11 bases between them. This CDR3 is built from 15 residues. Production of TCR cDNA was by 5'RACE template switching, which also added a universal primer site and UMIs. MiXCR, applied by TCRdb to the 5' RACE reads, yields one record per CDR3 protein. The sample includes a few hundred thousand distinct CDR3 sequences, around 13% of them seen just once. Study-level results: Clones that expanded after primary vaccination mostly reappeared after the booster (over 95% CD4, 88% CD8). The study noted that FACS-sorted repertoires could contain abundant clonotypes contaminating from the bulk population. Only a minor proportion of clonotypes was detected across both CD4 and CD8 compartments.

To note about this clonotype: Its target is not known.

V is TRBV2 and J is TRBJ2-3; possibly TRBD1 or TRBD2 for D (5 bases each). This TCR was recovered from a man between 18 and 35 years old who received the YFV17D yellow fever vaccine. This specimen consisted of CD4+ T cells sorted from PBMCs, obtained 15 days after the yellow fever booster vaccination. Here the CDR3 DNA reads TGTGCCAGCAGTGATGAAGGGACGGGCACAGATACGCAGTATTTT. It is translated as CASSDEGTGTDTQYF.